Below are 6 T cell receptor beta chains sequenced from a single sample in a study of OX40 agonist ivuxolimab in advanced cancers. TCRdb's table, derived via immunoSEQ multiplex PCR, lists solely in-frame clones and lacks some. Of about 80,000 clones listed, more than 80% are singletons. The source was CD4+ or CD8+ T cells sorted from blood, collected in a trial of the OX40 agonist ivuxolimab. The receptors stem from an adult with an advanced solid tumor such as melanoma, head and neck, liver or kidney cancer.

The J gene is TRBJ1-5, the V gene TRBV2; 9 bases are shared with TRBD1. After removal of 5 bases from V and 6 bases from J, the junction contained 11 bases not matched to a gene. The CDR3 has 16 amino acids. Germline CDR1 reads SNHLY; CDR2 reads FYNNEI. The CDR3 loop reads CASSRGPTGGGQPQHF. CDR3 in DNA: TGTGCCAGCAGTCGAGGCCCTACAGGGGGCGGTCAGCCCCAGCATTTT.

The chain combines TRBV5-8 with TRBJ2-4, with 11 bases lining up with TRBD1. This CDR3 comprises 18 residues. The ends lost 4 bases at V and 0 bases at J; junction bases unmatched: 9. Germline V lookup: CDR1 SGHTS, CDR2 YDEGEE. The CDR3 is CASSARDRGSPAKNIQYF. The CDR3 nucleotides read TGTGCCAGCAGCGCCCGGGACAGGGGGTCCCCAGCCAAAAACATTCAGTACTTC.

This clone was observed once. V gene TRBV7-9 combines with J gene TRBJ2-1, with 14 bases matching TRBD2. J was trimmed by 7 bases and V by 4 bases; bases with no gene match: 6. The CDR3 runs to 16 residues. Germline lookup yields CDR1 SEHNR and CDR2 FQNEAQ (reference sequence). CDR3 in amino acids: CASSSGLAGGKNEQFF. The DNA of the CDR3 is TGTGCCAGCAGCTCTGGACTAGCGGGAGGTAAGAATGAGCAGTTCTTC.

The rearrangement uses TRBV11-1 and TRBJ2-3, with a tentative D call TRBD1 (5 bases). The V gene's germline CDR1 is SGHAT and CDR2 FQDESV (reference sequence). V was pared by 3 bases and J by 3 bases, with 22 bases between. The length of the CDR3 is 18 residues. In DNA, the CDR3 is TGTGCCAGCAGCTTCCAACCAGGAAGCAGGGAATGGACAGATACGCAGTATTTT. This codes for CASSFQPGSREWTDTQYF.

The V gene is TRBV5-1, the J gene TRBJ2-1; 8 bases match TRBD2. V dropped 6 bases and J dropped 4; count of bases not matched to a gene: 15. Germline CDR1 and CDR2: SGHRS and YFSETQ. The CDR3 runs to 17 residues. CDR3 region: CASIFGSASGPYNEQFF. The DNA for the CDR3 is TGCGCCAGCATCTTTGGTAGTGCTAGCGGGCCTTACAATGAGCAGTTCTTC.

This chain links TRBV19 with TRBJ2-7; D is uncertain. Germline V gives CDR1 LNHDA, CDR2 SQIVND (reference sequence). The CDR3 spans 14 residues. The V and J ends lost 3 bases and 2 bases respectively, with 11 bases between them. The CDR3 spells CASSISRMTYEQYF. DNA of the CDR3: TGTGCCAGTAGTATTTCGCGAATGACCTACGAGCAGTACTTC.